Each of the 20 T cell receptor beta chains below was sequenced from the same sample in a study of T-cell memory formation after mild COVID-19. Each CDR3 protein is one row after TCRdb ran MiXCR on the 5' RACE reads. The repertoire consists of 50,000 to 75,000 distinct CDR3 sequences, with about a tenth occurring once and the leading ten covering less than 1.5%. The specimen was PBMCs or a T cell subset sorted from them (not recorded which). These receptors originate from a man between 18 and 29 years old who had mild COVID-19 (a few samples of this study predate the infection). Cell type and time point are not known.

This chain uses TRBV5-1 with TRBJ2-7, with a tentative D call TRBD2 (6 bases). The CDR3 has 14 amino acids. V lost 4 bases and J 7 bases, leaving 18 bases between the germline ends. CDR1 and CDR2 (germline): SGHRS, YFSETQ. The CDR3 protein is CASSREQGAGEQYV. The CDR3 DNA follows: TGCGCCAGCAGCCGGGAGCAGGGTGCGGGGGAGCAGTACGTC.

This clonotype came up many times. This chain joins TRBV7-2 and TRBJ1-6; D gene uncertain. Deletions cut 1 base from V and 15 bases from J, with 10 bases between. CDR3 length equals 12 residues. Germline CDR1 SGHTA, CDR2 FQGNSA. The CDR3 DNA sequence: TGTGCCAGCAGCTTAGGATTCCAAGACCTCCACTTT. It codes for CASSLGFQDLHF.

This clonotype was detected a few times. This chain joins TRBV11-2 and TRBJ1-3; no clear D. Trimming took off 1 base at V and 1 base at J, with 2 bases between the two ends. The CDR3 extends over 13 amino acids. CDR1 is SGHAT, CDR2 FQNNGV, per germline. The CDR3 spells CASSLVSGNTIYF. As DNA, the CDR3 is TGTGCCAGCAGCTTAGTTTCTGGAAACACCATATATTTT.

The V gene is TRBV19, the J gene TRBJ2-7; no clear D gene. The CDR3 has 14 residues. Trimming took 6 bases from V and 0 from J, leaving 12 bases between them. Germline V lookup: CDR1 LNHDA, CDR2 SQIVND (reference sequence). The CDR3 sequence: CASRKDHSSYEQYF. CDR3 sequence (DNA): TGTGCCAGTAGAAAGGACCACAGCTCCTACGAGCAGTACTTC.

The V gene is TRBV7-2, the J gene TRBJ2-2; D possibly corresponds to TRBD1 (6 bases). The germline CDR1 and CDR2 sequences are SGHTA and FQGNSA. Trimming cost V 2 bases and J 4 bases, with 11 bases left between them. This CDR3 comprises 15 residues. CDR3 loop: CASSLNRESTGELFF. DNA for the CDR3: TGTGCCAGCAGCTTAAACAGGGAAAGCACCGGGGAGCTGTTTTTT.

CDR3 DNA sequence: TGTGCCAGCAGCTCAATAACTACAGATACGCAGTATTTT. Translated: CASSSITTDTQYF. The chain carries TRBV7-2 and TRBJ2-3; D is ambiguous. V shed 4 bases and J shed 3 bases, with 8 bases lying between them. The CDR3 has 13 residues. Germline CDR1 and CDR2: SGHTA and FQGNSA.

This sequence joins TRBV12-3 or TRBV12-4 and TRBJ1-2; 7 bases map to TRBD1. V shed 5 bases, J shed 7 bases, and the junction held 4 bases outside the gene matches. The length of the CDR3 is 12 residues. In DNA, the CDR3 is TGTGCCAGCAGTCGACAGGGTTCTGGCTACACCTTC. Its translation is CASSRQGSGYTF.

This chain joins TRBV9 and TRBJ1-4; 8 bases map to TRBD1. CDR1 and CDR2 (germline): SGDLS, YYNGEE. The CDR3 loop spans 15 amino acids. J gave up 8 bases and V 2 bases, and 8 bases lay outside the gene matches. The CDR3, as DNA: TGTGCCAGCAGCGTGGATGGGACAGGTCGGGAAAAACTGTTTTTT. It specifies CASSVDGTGREKLFF.

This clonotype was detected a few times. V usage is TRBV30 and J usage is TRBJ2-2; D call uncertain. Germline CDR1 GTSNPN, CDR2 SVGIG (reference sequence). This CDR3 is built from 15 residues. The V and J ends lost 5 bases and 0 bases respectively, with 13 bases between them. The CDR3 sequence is CAWADNFANTGELFF. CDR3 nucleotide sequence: TGTGCCTGGGCCGACAATTTCGCGAACACCGGGGAGCTGTTTTTT.

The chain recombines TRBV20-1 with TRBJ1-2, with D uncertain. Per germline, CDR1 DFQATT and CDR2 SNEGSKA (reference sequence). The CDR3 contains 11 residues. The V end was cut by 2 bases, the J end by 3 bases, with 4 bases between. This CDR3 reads CSARLDYGYTF. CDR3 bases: TGCAGTGCTAGACTCGACTATGGCTACACCTTC.

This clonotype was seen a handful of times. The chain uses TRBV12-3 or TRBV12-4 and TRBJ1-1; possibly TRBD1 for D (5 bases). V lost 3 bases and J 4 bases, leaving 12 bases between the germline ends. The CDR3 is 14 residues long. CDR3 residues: CASSFQGAPTEAFF. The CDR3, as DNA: TGTGCCAGCAGTTTTCAAGGGGCGCCCACTGAAGCTTTCTTT.

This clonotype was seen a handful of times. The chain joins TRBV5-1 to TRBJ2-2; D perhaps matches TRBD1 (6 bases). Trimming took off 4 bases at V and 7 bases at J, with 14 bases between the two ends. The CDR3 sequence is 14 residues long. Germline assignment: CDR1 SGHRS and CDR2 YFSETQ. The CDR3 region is CASSPGQTVGELFF. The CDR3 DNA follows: TGCGCCAGCAGCCCCGGACAGACCGTCGGGGAGCTGTTTTTT.

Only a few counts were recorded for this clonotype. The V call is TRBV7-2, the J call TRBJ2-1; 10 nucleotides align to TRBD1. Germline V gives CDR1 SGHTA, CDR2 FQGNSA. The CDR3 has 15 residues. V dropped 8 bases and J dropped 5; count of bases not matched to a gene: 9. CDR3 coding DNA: TGTGCCAGCGGTCAGACAGGGGGCATCGACAATGAGCAGTTCTTC. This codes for CASGQTGGIDNEQFF.

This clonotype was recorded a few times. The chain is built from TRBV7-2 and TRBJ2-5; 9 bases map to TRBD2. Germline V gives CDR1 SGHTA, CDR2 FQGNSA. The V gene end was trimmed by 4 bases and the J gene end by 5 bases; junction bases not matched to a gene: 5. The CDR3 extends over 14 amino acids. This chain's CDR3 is CASSSPSGAETQYF. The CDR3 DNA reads TGTGCCAGCAGCTCTCCTAGCGGGGCGGAGACCCAGTACTTC.

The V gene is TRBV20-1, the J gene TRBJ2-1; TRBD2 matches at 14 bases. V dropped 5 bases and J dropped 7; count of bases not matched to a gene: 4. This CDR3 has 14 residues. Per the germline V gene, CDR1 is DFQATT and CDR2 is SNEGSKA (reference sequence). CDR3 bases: TGCAGTGCTCCCGGGACTAGCGGGGGTAATGAGCAGTTCTTC. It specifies CSAPGTSGGNEQFF.

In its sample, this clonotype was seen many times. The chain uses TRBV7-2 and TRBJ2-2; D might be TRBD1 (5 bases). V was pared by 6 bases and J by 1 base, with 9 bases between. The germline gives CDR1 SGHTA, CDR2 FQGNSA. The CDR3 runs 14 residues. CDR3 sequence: CASSWTRNTGELFF. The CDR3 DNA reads TGTGCCAGCAGTTGGACACGGAACACCGGGGAGCTGTTTTTT.

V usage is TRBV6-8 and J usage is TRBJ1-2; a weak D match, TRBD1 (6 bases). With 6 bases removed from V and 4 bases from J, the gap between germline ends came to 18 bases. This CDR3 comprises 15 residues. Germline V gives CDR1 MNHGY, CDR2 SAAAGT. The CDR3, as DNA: TGTGCCAGCAGCGACCCTGACAGGAGCAGCTATGGCTACACCTTC. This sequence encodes CASSDPDRSSYGYTF.

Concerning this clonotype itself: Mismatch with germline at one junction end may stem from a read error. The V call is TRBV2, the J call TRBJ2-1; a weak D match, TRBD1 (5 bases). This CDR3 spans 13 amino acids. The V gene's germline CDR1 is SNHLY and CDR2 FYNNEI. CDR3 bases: TGTGCCAGCAGTACGACGGAAGGGGTTGAGGAGTTCTTC. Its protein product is CASSTTEGVEEFF.

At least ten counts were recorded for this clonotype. The CDR3, as DNA: TGCAGTGTATGGGACAGGCTTTACGAGCAGTACTTC. Translated, it gives CSVWDRLYEQYF. The chain uses TRBV20-1 and TRBJ2-7; 8 positions agree with TRBD1. The ends lost 7 bases at V and 4 bases at J; junction bases unmatched: 6. The CDR3 extends over 12 amino acids. From germline, CDR1 is DFQATT and CDR2 SNEGSKA (reference sequence).

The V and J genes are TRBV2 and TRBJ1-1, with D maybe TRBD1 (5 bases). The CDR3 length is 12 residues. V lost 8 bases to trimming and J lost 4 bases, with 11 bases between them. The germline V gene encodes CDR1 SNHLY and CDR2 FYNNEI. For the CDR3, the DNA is TGTGCCAGCGTGGGGGAGAGCACTGAAGCTTTCTTT. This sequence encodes CASVGESTEAFF.